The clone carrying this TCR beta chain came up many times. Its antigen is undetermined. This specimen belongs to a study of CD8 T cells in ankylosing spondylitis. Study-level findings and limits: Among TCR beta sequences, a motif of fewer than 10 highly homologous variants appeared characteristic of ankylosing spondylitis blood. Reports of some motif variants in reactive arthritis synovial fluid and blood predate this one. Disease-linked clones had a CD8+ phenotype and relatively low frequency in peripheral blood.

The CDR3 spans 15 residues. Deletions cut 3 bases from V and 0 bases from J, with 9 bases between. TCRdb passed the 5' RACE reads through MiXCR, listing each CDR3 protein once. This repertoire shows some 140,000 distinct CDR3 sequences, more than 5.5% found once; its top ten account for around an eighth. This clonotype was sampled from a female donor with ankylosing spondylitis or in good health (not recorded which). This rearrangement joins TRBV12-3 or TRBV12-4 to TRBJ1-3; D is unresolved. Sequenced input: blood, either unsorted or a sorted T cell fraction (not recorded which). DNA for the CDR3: TGTGCCAGCAGTTTCGCTGGGTCCTCTGGAAACACCATATATTTT. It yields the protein CASSFAGSSGNTIYF.